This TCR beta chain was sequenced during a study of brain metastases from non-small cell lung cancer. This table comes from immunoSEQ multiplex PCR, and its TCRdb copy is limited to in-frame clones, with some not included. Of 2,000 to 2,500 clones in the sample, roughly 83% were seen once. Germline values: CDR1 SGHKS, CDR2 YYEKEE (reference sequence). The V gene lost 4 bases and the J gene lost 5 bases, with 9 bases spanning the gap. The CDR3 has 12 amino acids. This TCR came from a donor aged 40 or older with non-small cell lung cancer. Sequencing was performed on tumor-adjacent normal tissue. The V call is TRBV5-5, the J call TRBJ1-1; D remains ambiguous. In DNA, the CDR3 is TGTGCCAGCAGCCTATATTGGACTGAAGCTTTCTTT. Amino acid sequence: CASSLYWTEAFF.